A selection of T cell receptor beta chains follows, all from one sample in a study of early T cells in non-severe SARS-CoV-2 infection. A single record per CDR3 protein comes from TCRdb applying MiXCR to the 5' RACE reads. The sample yields 100,000 to 150,000 distinct CDR3 sequences, under 15% seen once. Sequencing was performed on whole blood. The receptors were sampled from an adult who was a healthcare worker with PCR-confirmed SARS-CoV-2 infection or an uninfected control (not recorded which). CDR3s include the opening cysteine and the closing phenylalanine or tryptophan. A D gene is named only where the DNA matches it firmly. Clone size is not always given. Where it is, it says once, few, many or a class for expanded clones.

clone_size	j_call	v_call	d_call	cdr3_aa	cdr3_nt
few	TRBJ1-1	TRBV7-9	-	CASSFAQGPMRDTEAFF	TGTGCCAGCAGCTTCGCTCAAGGACCGATGAGGGACACTGAAGCTTTCTTT
-	TRBJ2-4	TRBV19	TRBD2	CASSPGGAGGLAKNIQYF	TGTGCCAGTAGTCCCGGTGGAGCGGGGGGTCTAGCCAAAAACATTCAGTACTTC
few	TRBJ1-5	TRBV20-1	-	CSARGGGVNQPQHF	TGCAGTGCTAGAGGGGGAGGGGTGAATCAGCCCCAGCATTTT
-	TRBJ1-6	TRBV7-9	-	CASSLAGSDNSPLHF	TGTGCCAGCAGCTTGGCAGGGTCAGATAATTCACCCCTCCACTTT
few	TRBJ2-5	TRBV2	-	CASKITGILQETQYF	TGTGCCAGCAAAATAACAGGAATCCTCCAAGAGACCCAGTACTTC
few	TRBJ2-2	TRBV12-3/TRBV12-4	-	CASLPGENTGELFF	TGTGCCAGCCTCCCGGGGGAGAACACCGGGGAGCTGTTTTTT
-	TRBJ2-1	TRBV5-1	-	CASSLEASNAREQFF	TGCGCCAGCAGCTTGGAGGCTAGTAACGCACGTGAGCAGTTCTTC
many	TRBJ2-1	TRBV4-1	TRBD2	CASSQDQFASGGQEQFF	TGCGCCAGCAGCCAAGATCAATTCGCTAGCGGGGGGCAGGAGCAGTTCTTC
-	TRBJ1-5	TRBV2	-	CASSRRQAVQPQHF	TGTGCCAGCAGCAGGAGACAGGCGGTTCAGCCCCAGCATTTT
-	TRBJ2-7	TRBV20-1	-	CSALSSYEQYF	TGCAGTGCGCTTAGCTCCTACGAGCAGTACTTC
-	TRBJ1-1	TRBV5-5	-	CASSLVGSEAFF	TGTGCCAGCAGCTTGGTTGGTTCTGAAGCTTTCTTT
-	TRBJ1-2	TRBV3-1	TRBD1	CASSYRGRKIGGYTF	TGTGCCAGCAGCTATAGGGGGCGGAAAATCGGTGGCTACACCTTC
-	TRBJ2-4	TRBV14	-	CASSRARGNIQYF	TGTGCCAGCAGCCGGGCCAGGGGTAACATTCAGTACTTC
-	TRBJ2-7	TRBV29-1	-	CSVAGSYEQYF	TGCAGCGTTGCGGGTTCCTACGAGCAGTACTTC
few	TRBJ2-5	TRBV5-1	-	CASSLDSGRQETQYF	TGCGCCAGCAGCTTGGATAGTGGCAGGCAAGAGACCCAGTACTTC
-	TRBJ2-2	TRBV7-2	TRBD1	CASSFRGRLLLNTGELFF	TGTGCCAGCAGCTTTAGGGGGCGCCTTTTACTGAACACCGGGGAGCTGTTTTTT
few	TRBJ1-2	TRBV5-6	-	CASSSHPLRTENYGYTF	TGTGCCAGCAGCTCTCATCCCCTCAGGACAGAGAACTATGGCTACACCTTC
few	TRBJ2-3	TRBV12-3/TRBV12-4	TRBD1	CASRGQGAADTQYF	TGTGCCAGCAGGGGACAGGGGGCTGCAGATACGCAGTATTTT
few	TRBJ2-1	TRBV7-2	-	CASSLWAGVDNEQFF	TGTGCCAGCAGCTTATGGGCAGGGGTGGATAATGAGCAGTTCTTC
many	TRBJ2-7	TRBV30	-	CAWARGRWEQYF	TGTGCCTGGGCTAGGGGGAGGTGGGAGCAGTACTTC
-	TRBJ2-5	TRBV4-2	-	CASSQEGGEETQYF	TGTGCCAGCAGCCAAGAAGGAGGGGAAGAGACCCAGTACTTC
-	TRBJ1-1	TRBV10-1	-	CASSERNSGTEAFF	TGCGCCAGCAGTGAGAGGAACAGCGGTACTGAAGCTTTCTTT
few	TRBJ2-7	TRBV7-3	-	CASSPPGLCWPPYEQYF	TGTGCCAGCAGCCCACCGGGGCTCTGCTGGCCCCCCTACGAGCAGTACTTC
many	TRBJ1-3	TRBV7-9	-	CASGDLGNTIYF	TGTGCCAGCGGGGACCTCGGAAACACCATATATTTT
few	TRBJ2-1	TRBV6-1	-	CASRGQQNEQFF	TGTGCCAGCAGAGGGCAGCAGAATGAGCAGTTCTTC
many	TRBJ2-3	TRBV9	TRBD2	CASSVLAGGPTYF	TGTGCCAGCAGCGTACTAGCGGGGGGCCCAACGTATTTT
many	TRBJ1-1	TRBV20-1	-	CSARASRSDTEAFF	TGCAGTGCTAGAGCCTCGAGGTCGGACACTGAAGCTTTCTTT
few	TRBJ2-7	TRBV12-3/TRBV12-4	TRBD2	CASSPGTSGGPREQYF	TGTGCCAGCAGTCCCGGGACTAGCGGGGGGCCAAGGGAGCAGTACTTC
-	TRBJ2-3	TRBV5-4	-	CASSLSSIGDTQYF	TGTGCCAGCAGCTTGTCTTCGATAGGAGATACGCAGTATTTT
many	TRBJ1-1	TRBV18	TRBD1	CASSPRQGRIEAFF	TGTGCCAGCTCACCGAGACAGGGAAGAATTGAAGCTTTCTTT